This T cell receptor (beta chain) was obtained from a study of T cell changes during pregnancy in multiple sclerosis. The length of the CDR3 is 14 residues. V was trimmed by 10 bases and J by 0 bases, leaving 16 bases between them. From germline, CDR1 is SGHTS and CDR2 YDEGEE. TCRdb keeps only in-frame clones here, not all; method: immunoSEQ multiplex PCR. The repertoire holds roughly 46,000 clones, with roughly 80% as singletons. The genes are TRBV5-8 and TRBJ1-1; D remains ambiguous. This TCR came from a female donor with multiple sclerosis, enrolled in a pregnancy study. The material was CD4+ T cells from peripheral blood mononuclear cells, obtained before pregnancy. Here the CDR3 reads CAGTSFFVNTEAFF. In DNA, the CDR3 is TGTGCCGGCACCTCGTTTTTTGTGAACACTGAAGCTTTCTTT.